These 26 T cell receptor beta chains originate from one sample sequenced in a study of blood T cell repertoires in COVID-19. TCRdb keeps only in-frame clones here, not all; method: immunoSEQ multiplex PCR. The sample has about 170,000 clones; more than 75% are singletons. Specimen: peripheral blood. These receptors originate from a woman older than 75 with COVID-19, enrolled during active disease.

The chain recombines TRBV4-1 with TRBJ2-2; 10 bases are a match to TRBD2. Germline V gives CDR1 MGHRA, CDR2 YSYEKL. CDR3 length: 18 amino acids. The junction had 10 bases not matched to a gene; V was cut back by 0 bases and J by 6 bases. CDR3 loop: CASSQDPPTSGFAGELFF. In nucleotides, the CDR3 is TGCGCCAGCAGCCAAGACCCCCCGACTAGCGGGTTCGCCGGGGAGCTGTTTTTT.

This rearrangement joins TRBV11-2 to TRBJ2-5; D unresolved. The CDR3 sequence is 14 residues long. Trimming took 3 bases from V and 3 from J, leaving 11 bases between them. From germline, CDR1 is SGHAT and CDR2 FQNNGV. The DNA for the CDR3 is TGTGCCAGCAGCTTTTTACAGCCAGAAGAGACCCAGTACTTC. As protein: CASSFLQPEETQYF.

The V call is TRBV15, the J call TRBJ1-2; weak D call: TRBD1 (6 bases). This CDR3 spans 15 amino acids. Germline V gene sequence: CDR1 LNHNV, CDR2 YYDKDF (reference sequence). Trimming took 3 bases from V and 0 from J, leaving 11 bases between them. The CDR3 is CATSSGTFANYGYTF. In DNA, the CDR3 is TGTGCCACCAGCAGCGGGACATTCGCTAACTATGGCTACACCTTC.

The sample holds a few counts of this clone. The chain recombines TRBV5-1 with TRBJ2-1; TRBD2 agrees at 7 bases. V lost 0 bases to trimming and J lost 6 bases; unmatched junction nucleotides: 6. CDR1 is SGHRS, CDR2 YFSETQ, per germline. CDR3 length: 15 amino acids. CDR3 loop: CASSLAGGSVNEQFF. CDR3 DNA sequence: TGCGCCAGCAGCTTGGCCGGCGGGAGTGTCAATGAGCAGTTCTTC.

CDR3 in DNA: TGTGCCAGCAGTGACCCGGGTGGGGCGCGTATGGAGACCCAGTACTTC. It yields the protein CASSDPGGARMETQYF. The chain combines TRBV6-1 with TRBJ2-5; tentative D call: TRBD1 (5 bases). CDR1 is MNHNS and CDR2 is SASEGT in the germline V gene. V was trimmed by 3 bases and J by 5 bases, leaving 19 bases between them. This CDR3 has 16 residues.

The V and J genes are TRBV11-2 and TRBJ1-4; 7 bases map to TRBD1. After removal of 4 bases from V and 10 bases from J, the junction contained 9 bases not matched to a gene. Germline CDR1 and CDR2: SGHAT and FQNNGV. The CDR3 spans 14 residues. The CDR3 protein is CASSSTTGSGKLFF. The CDR3 DNA is TGTGCCAGCAGCTCAACGACAGGGAGTGGAAAACTGTTTTTT.

This chain connects TRBV6-5 to TRBJ1-3; perhaps TRBD1 as D (6 bases). Germline assignment: CDR1 MNHEY and CDR2 SVGAGI. V was trimmed by 4 bases and J by 3 bases, leaving 10 bases between them. This CDR3 has 14 amino acids. CDR3 sequence: CASSSGASGNTIYF. CDR3 bases: TGTGCCAGCAGTTCAGGGGCCAGTGGAAACACCATATATTTT.

The CDR3: CAISEGDRGISNQPQHF. In DNA, the CDR3 is TGTGCCATCAGTGAGGGTGACAGGGGTATCAGCAATCAGCCCCAGCATTTT. This chain joins TRBV10-3 and TRBJ1-5, with 8 bases that match TRBD1. CDR1 and CDR2 from the germline V gene are ENHRY and SYGVKD. Trimming took 2 bases from V and 1 from J; bases not matched to a gene: 7. This CDR3 region has 17 residues.

The V and J genes are TRBV18 and TRBJ2-5, with 7 bases that match TRBD2. The ends lost 2 bases at V and 3 bases at J; junction bases unmatched: 9. Germline values: CDR1 KGHSH, CDR2 LQKENI. This CDR3 comprises 16 residues. The CDR3 loop is CASSPLGASGEETQYF. DNA of the CDR3: TGTGCCAGCTCACCATTAGGCGCTAGCGGCGAAGAGACCCAGTACTTC. The whole variable domain, filled in from reference TRBV18 and TRBJ2-5, reads NAGVMQNPRHLVRRRGQEARLRCSPMKGHSHVYWYRQLPEEGLKFMVYLQKENIIDESGMPKERFSAEFPKEGPSILRIQQVVRGDSAAYFCASSPLGASGEETQYFGPGTRLLVL.

The chain joins TRBV5-6 to TRBJ2-5; 8 bases match TRBD1. This CDR3 is 13 amino acids long. J gave up 5 bases and V 4 bases, and 4 bases lay outside the gene matches. CDR1 and CDR2 (germline): SGHDT, YYEEEE. CDR3 DNA: TGTGCCAGCAGCGGGACAGGACGGGAGACCCAGTACTTC. Residues: CASSGTGRETQYF.

The chain carries TRBV5-5 and TRBJ1-5; D possibly corresponds to TRBD1 (6 bases). In germline, CDR1 is SGHKS, CDR2 YYEKEE (reference sequence). The V and J ends lost 5 bases and 7 bases respectively, with 16 bases between them. The CDR3 sequence is 14 residues long. CDR3 sequence: CASSTTGNPQPQHF. The CDR3 DNA reads as TGTGCCAGCAGTACCACAGGGAACCCCCAGCCCCAGCATTTT.

This clone came up a few times. This chain links TRBV7-3 with TRBJ2-7, with TRBD1 matching over 9 bases. CDR1 SGHTA and CDR2 FQGTGA come from the germline V gene. The CDR3 sequence is 14 residues long. V was clipped by 4 bases and J by 5 bases; unmatched bases: 6. The CDR3 protein is CASSSGTGSHEQYF. As DNA, the CDR3 is TGTGCCAGCAGCTCCGGGACAGGGTCCCACGAGCAGTACTTC.

The J gene is TRBJ1-2, the V gene TRBV28; D is perhaps TRBD1 (5 bases). Germline values: CDR1 MDHEN, CDR2 SYDVKM. Trimming stripped 7 bases from V and 2 bases from J, with 14 bases between. The CDR3 length is 14 residues. DNA of the CDR3: TGTGCCAGCAATGCCTGGGGGGGGAACTATGGCTACACCTTC. As protein: CASNAWGGNYGYTF.

This clone was observed once. The rearrangement joins TRBV19 to TRBJ2-3; 7 nucleotides agree with TRBD2. The CDR3 is 16 residues long. Germline CDR1 and CDR2: LNHDA and SQIVND (reference sequence). The V gene end was trimmed by 0 bases and the J gene end by 2 bases; junction bases not matched to a gene: 5. CDR3 DNA: TGTGCCAGTAGTATAGATCCTGCGGGAGTCACAGATACGCAGTATTTT. As protein: CASSIDPAGVTDTQYF. The full variable domain, in which reference TRBV19 and TRBJ2-3 provide the parts outside the CDR3, is DGGITQSPKYLFRKEGQNVTLSCEQNLNHDAMYWYRQDPGQGLRLIYYSQIVNDFQKGDIAEGYSVSREKKESFPLTVTSAQKNPTAFYLCASSIDPAGVTDTQYFGPGTRLTVL.

The chain recombines TRBV10-3 with TRBJ1-3; 10 nucleotides agree with TRBD1. Germline lookup yields CDR1 ENHRY and CDR2 SYGVKD. Trimming cost V 8 bases and J 0 bases; bases outside gene matches: 16. The CDR3 length is 19 residues. CDR3 in DNA: TGTGCCATCGGACGGGGATCGGGACAGGGGTTGAACTCTGGAAACACCATATATTTT. As protein: CAIGRGSGQGLNSGNTIYF.

The chain uses TRBV14 and TRBJ1-1; no definite D call. V was shortened by 0 bases and J by 1 base, with 12 bases between the two germline ends. The length of the CDR3 is 16 residues. Per the germline V gene, CDR1 is SGHDN and CDR2 is FVKESK. The CDR3 spells CASSQDWFRSNTEAFF. DNA for the CDR3: TGTGCCAGCAGCCAAGACTGGTTCAGATCGAACACTGAAGCTTTCTTT.

This clone was counted once. V usage is TRBV18 and J usage is TRBJ2-5; D perhaps matches TRBD1 (5 bases). Germline V gene lookup returns CDR1 KGHSH and CDR2 LQKENI. Trimming took 1 base from V and 3 from J, leaving 12 bases between them. CDR3 size: 15 residues. The CDR3: CASSPLGAEKETQYF. CDR3 DNA sequence: TGTGCCAGCTCACCACTTGGGGCAGAGAAAGAGACCCAGTACTTC.

The table lists this clone with a few counts. The genes are TRBV27 and TRBJ1-1; D may be TRBD1 (6 bases). The germline V gene encodes CDR1 MNHEY and CDR2 SMNVEV (reference sequence). V was shortened by 2 bases and J by 7 bases, with 11 bases between the two germline ends. The CDR3 totals 13 residues. The CDR3 reads CASSLEGVGEAFF. The CDR3 DNA is TGTGCCAGCAGTTTAGAGGGGGTAGGTGAAGCTTTCTTT.

This clone was counted once. The V gene is TRBV6-6, the J gene TRBJ1-5; D might be TRBD1 (5 bases). V lost 0 bases to trimming and J lost 2 bases, with 11 bases between them. Germline-derived CDR1 and CDR2 are MNHNY and SVGAGI (reference sequence). The CDR3 spans 16 residues. CDR3 region: CASSYSNQGGNQPQHF. CDR3 DNA: TGTGCCAGCAGTTACTCGAACCAGGGTGGCAATCAGCCCCAGCATTTT.

This chain's CDR3 is CASSSDQQVYEQYF. The CDR3 coding sequence is TGTGCCAGCAGCTCCGACCAGCAGGTCTACGAGCAGTACTTC. The chain has TRBV9 and TRBJ2-7; D is unclear. CDR3 length: 14 amino acids. Per germline, CDR1 SGDLS and CDR2 YYNGEE. The V end lost 4 bases, the J end lost 3 bases, and 14 bases lay between the germline ends.

The chain couples TRBV5-1 to TRBJ2-6; D ambiguous. From germline, CDR1 is SGHRS and CDR2 YFSETQ. V was shortened by 1 base and J by 1 base, with 12 bases between the two germline ends. This CDR3 spans 17 amino acids. CDR3 sequence (DNA): TGCGCCAGCAGCTTGCTCGCAGGTGGTTCTGGGGCCAACGTCCTGACTTTC. This encodes CASSLLAGGSGANVLTF.

This chain connects TRBV7-9 to TRBJ2-7; 11 bases agree with TRBD2. Looked up from germline, CDR1 is SEHNR and CDR2 is FQNEAQ (reference sequence). V lost 4 bases, J lost 4 bases, and 15 bases stayed unmatched. The CDR3 sequence is 18 residues long. Here the CDR3 DNA reads TGTGCCAGCAGCTCATATCTAGCGGGAGGCCCAAGAGGGTACGAGCAGTACTTC. This translates into CASSSYLAGGPRGYEQYF.

This clone was detected only once. The chain has TRBV6-5 and TRBJ1-4, with 8 positions matching TRBD1. Trimming removed 6 bases from V and 7 bases from J; junction bases left unmatched: 10. The CDR3 sequence is 15 residues long. Germline V gene data show CDR1 as MNHEY and CDR2 as SVGAGI. CDR3 region: CASSADRGRGEKLFF. The CDR3 bases are TGTGCCAGCAGCGCCGACAGGGGCCGCGGTGAAAAACTGTTTTTT.

DNA for the CDR3: TGCGCCAGCAGGGGTCAGGGCGGGACCTCGAACACCGGGGAGCTGTTTTTT. This codes for CASRGQGGTSNTGELFF. This chain uses TRBV4-3 with TRBJ2-2, with D tentatively TRBD2 (6 bases). Germline V gives CDR1 LGHNA, CDR2 YSLEER. V was cut by 6 bases and J by 0 bases, with 17 bases left in between. The CDR3 has 17 amino acids.

The chain employs TRBV20-1 and TRBJ1-2; D gene uncertain. This CDR3 has 11 amino acids. V lost 5 bases and J 6 bases, leaving 10 bases between the germline ends. Germline CDR1 and CDR2: DFQATT and SNEGSKA (reference sequence). CDR3 nucleotide sequence: TGCAGTGCTCCCCATCCGGATGGCTACACCTTC. This codes for CSAPHPDGYTF.

The chain has TRBV5-1 and TRBJ1-1, with 11 bases matching TRBD1. The CDR3 spans 13 residues. V lost 6 bases, J lost 4 bases, and 2 bases stayed unmatched. CDR1 SGHRS and CDR2 YFSETQ come from the germline V gene. Here the CDR3 reads CASTGTGGTEAFF. CDR3 nucleotide sequence: TGCGCCAGCACGGGGACAGGGGGCACTGAAGCTTTCTTT.